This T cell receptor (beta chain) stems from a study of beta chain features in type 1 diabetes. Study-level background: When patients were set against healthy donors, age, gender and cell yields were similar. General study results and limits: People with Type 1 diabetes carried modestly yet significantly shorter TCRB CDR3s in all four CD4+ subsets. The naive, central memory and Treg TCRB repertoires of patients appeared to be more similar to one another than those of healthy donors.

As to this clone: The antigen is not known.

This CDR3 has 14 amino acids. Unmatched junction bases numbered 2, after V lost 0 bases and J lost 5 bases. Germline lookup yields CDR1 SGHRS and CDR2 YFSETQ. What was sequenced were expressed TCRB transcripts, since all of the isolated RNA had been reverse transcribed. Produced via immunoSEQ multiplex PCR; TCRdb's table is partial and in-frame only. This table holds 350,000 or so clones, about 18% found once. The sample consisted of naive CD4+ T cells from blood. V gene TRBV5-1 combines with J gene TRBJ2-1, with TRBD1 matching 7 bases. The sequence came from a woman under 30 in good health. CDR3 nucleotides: TGCGCCAGCAGCTTGGGGGACAGAAACAATGAGCAGTTCTTC. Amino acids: CASSLGDRNNEQFF.